The rows below give T cell receptor beta chains drawn from one sample of a study of regulatory T cells in long-lasting Graves disease. TCRdb reprocessed the multiplex PCR reads via MiXCR and lists one record per CDR3 protein. In the table there are more than 300,000 distinct CDR3 sequences, about 11% of which are singletons. These data were also filed under a second study, of T cells in Graves' hyperthyroidism and ophthalmopathy.

This specimen consisted of peripheral blood mononuclear cells (PBMCs), obtained at new diagnosis, from a patient treated with antithyroid drugs. Every receptor here comes from a woman aged 18-35 years with Graves disease. CDR3s include the opening cysteine and the closing phenylalanine or tryptophan. D genes are given only for firm matches. Clone size appears in some rows only: once, few, many, or a class for an expanded clone.

d_call	v_call	j_call	cdr3_length	clone_size	cdr3_nt	cdr3_aa
-	TRBV7-2	TRBJ1-4	15	many	TGTGCCAGCAGCTTGTATCGACAGCCGAATGAAAAACTGTTTTTT	CASSLYRQPNEKLFF
TRBD2	TRBV27	TRBJ2-7	14	many	TGTGCCAGCAGTTTCTACCCGGGGGGCTACGAGCAGTACTTC	CASSFYPGGYEQYF
-	TRBV29-1	TRBJ2-2	13	few	TGCAGCGTTGATTTCCACACCACCGGGGAGCTGTTTTTT	CSVDFHTTGELFF
-	TRBV28	TRBJ1-2	15	many	TGTGCCAGCACCGTAGGGGGGGTAGGGAGTTCTGGCTACACCTTC	CASTVGGVGSSGYTF
TRBD2	TRBV11-2	TRBJ2-5	16	many	TGTGCCAGCAGCTTAGGGGAGGGCACGTGGTGGGAGACCCAGTACTTC	CASSLGEGTWWETQYF
-	TRBV27	TRBJ2-1	15	many	TGTGCCAGCAGCACGGAGGGGGTGGGTTACAATGAGCAGTTCTTC	CASSTEGVGYNEQFF
-	TRBV6-5	TRBJ1-2	13	many	TGTGCCAGCAGTTACCGGAATAACTATGGCTACACCTTC	CASSYRNNYGYTF
-	TRBV6-1	TRBJ2-5	15	few	TGTGCCAGCAAACAGACAGGCCCGTACCAAGAGACCCAGTACTTC	CASKQTGPYQETQYF
-	TRBV6-9	TRBJ2-7	15	many	TGTGCCAGCAGTTACTCTCAGGAGACACCTTACGAGCAGTACTTC	CASSYSQETPYEQYF
TRBD1	TRBV7-8	TRBJ2-1	14	few	TGTGCCAGCAGCTTAGCAAATCGGGACAGGGGACAGTTCTTC	CASSLANRDRGQFF
-	TRBV30	TRBJ1-5	18	few	TGTGCCTGGAGTACCCCGGGATACTCATCGTATAGCAATCAGCCCCAGCATTTT	CAWSTPGYSSYSNQPQHF
-	TRBV14	TRBJ2-1	12	many	TGTGCCAGCAGCCATTCATACACCGAGCAGTTCTTC	CASSHSYTEQFF
-	TRBV15	TRBJ2-1	16	many	TGTGCCACCAGCAGAGAAAAATGGGCCTCCTACAATGAGCAGTTCTTC	CATSREKWASYNEQFF
-	TRBV6-2/TRBV6-3	TRBJ1-2	15	-	TGTGCCAGCACCGTCACGGGGGGCGCGTACTATGGCTACACCTTC	CASTVTGGAYYGYTF
-	TRBV29-1	TRBJ1-3	17	many	TGCAGCGTAGCACTTTGGGACACCGAAAACTCTGGAAACACCATATATTTT	CSVALWDTENSGNTIYF
-	TRBV2	TRBJ2-1	11	many	TGTGCCAGCAGTGAGGGCGATGAGCAGTTCTTC	CASSEGDEQFF
TRBD1	TRBV5-1	TRBJ2-7	14	many	TGCGCCAGCAGATGGGACAGGGGGTCCTACGAGCAGTACTTC	CASRWDRGSYEQYF
TRBD2	TRBV6-2/TRBV6-3	TRBJ2-3	16	many	TGTGCCAGCAGTTTCCAGGTAGCGGGAGGAGGAGATACGCAGTATTTT	CASSFQVAGGGDTQYF
-	TRBV18	TRBJ2-5	12	many	TGTGCCAGCTCACGATTTCGAGAGACCCAGTACTTC	CASSRFRETQYF
-	TRBV6-1	TRBJ1-2	13	many	TGTGCCAGCAGTGAGTGGAAAAACTATGGCTACACCTTC	CASSEWKNYGYTF
-	TRBV5-1	TRBJ2-1	16	many	TGCGCCAGCAGCTTGGTGGGACACCGCTCCTACAATGAGCAGTTCTTC	CASSLVGHRSYNEQFF
-	TRBV25-1	TRBJ2-1	13	few	TGTGCCAGCAGTGAACCCCTTGGCAGTGAGCAGTTCTTC	CASSEPLGSEQFF
TRBD1	TRBV27	TRBJ2-3	15	many	TGTGCCAGCAGTTTAGGGAGACAGGGCTCAGATACGCAGTATTTT	CASSLGRQGSDTQYF
-	TRBV13	TRBJ2-1	12	many	TGTGCCAGCAGCCCCGGGACCGGGGAGCAGTTCTTC	CASSPGTGEQFF
TRBD1	TRBV5-1	TRBJ2-7	15	few	TGCGCCAGCAGCATTCAACGGGACAGGGCTTACGAGCAGTACTTC	CASSIQRDRAYEQYF
-	TRBV11-2	TRBJ1-1	15	-	TGCGCCAGCAGCCAAGATAAGGGGACACACACTGAAGCTTTCTTT	CASSQDKGTHTEAFF
-	TRBV19	TRBJ2-1	13	-	TGTGCCAGTAGTATAGGACTACTCAATGAGCAGTTCTTC	CASSIGLLNEQFF
-	TRBV7-7	TRBJ2-1	17	many	TGTGCTAGCAGCCCAACCCCCGTGGCGGGAAGGTACAATGAGCAGTTCTTC	CASSPTPVAGRYNEQFF